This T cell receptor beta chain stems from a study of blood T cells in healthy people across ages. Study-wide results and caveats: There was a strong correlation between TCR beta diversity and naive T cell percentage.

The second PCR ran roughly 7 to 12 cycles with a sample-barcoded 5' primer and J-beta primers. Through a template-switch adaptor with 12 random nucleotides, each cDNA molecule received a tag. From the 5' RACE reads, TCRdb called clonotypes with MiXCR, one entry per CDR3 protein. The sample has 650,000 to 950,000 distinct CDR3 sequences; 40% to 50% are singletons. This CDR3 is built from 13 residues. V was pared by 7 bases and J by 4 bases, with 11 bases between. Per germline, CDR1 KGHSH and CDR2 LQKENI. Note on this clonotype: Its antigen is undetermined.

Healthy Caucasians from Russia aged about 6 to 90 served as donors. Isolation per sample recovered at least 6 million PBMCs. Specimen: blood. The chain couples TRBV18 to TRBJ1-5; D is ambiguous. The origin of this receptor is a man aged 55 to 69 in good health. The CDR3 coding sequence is TGTGCCAGCTTCGCGGGATTAAATCAGCCCCAGCATTTT. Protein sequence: CASFAGLNQPQHF.